The 3 T cell receptor beta chains in this list originate from one sample, sequenced in a study of identical twins' blood T cells. TCRdb redid the calling of the 5' RACE reads with MiXCR, one entry per CDR3 protein. This sample carries 400,000 or so distinct CDR3 sequences, approximately 30% of them seen once, and the ten largest clones take about 6%. Sequenced material: PBMCs. These receptors all stem from a woman aged 18 to 50 in good health.

This CDR3 is CASSWQTPNYGYTF. The DNA for the CDR3 is TGTGCCAGTAGTTGGCAGACGCCGAACTATGGCTACACCTTC. J is TRBJ1-2 and V is TRBV19; no reliable D call. The CDR3 spans 14 residues. Germline loops: CDR1 LNHDA, CDR2 SQIVND (reference sequence). Trimming shortened V by 5 bases and J by 2 bases, and 12 bases separated the two germline ends.

In this sample, this clonotype turned up a few times. The gene calls are TRBV13 and TRBJ1-4, with D unresolved. The V gene's germline CDR1 is PRHDT and CDR2 FYEKMQ (reference sequence). This CDR3 is 16 amino acids long. The V end was cut by 4 bases, the J end by 0 bases, with 12 bases between. CDR3 amino acids: CASSSSPPATNEKLFF. CDR3 DNA: TGTGCCAGCAGCTCCTCCCCCCCAGCAACTAATGAAAAACTGTTTTTT.

This clonotype was detected only a few times. One end of the junction does not line up with germline, which may come from a read error. This chain joins TRBV5-6 and TRBJ1-5; perhaps TRBD1 as D (6 bases). Germline CDR1 reads SGHDT; CDR2 reads YYEEEE. The CDR3 covers 14 residues. The CDR3 loop reads CASSFGRGNQPQHF. In DNA, the CDR3 is TGTGCCAGCAGCTTCGGCAGGGGCAACCAGCCCCAGCATTTT.